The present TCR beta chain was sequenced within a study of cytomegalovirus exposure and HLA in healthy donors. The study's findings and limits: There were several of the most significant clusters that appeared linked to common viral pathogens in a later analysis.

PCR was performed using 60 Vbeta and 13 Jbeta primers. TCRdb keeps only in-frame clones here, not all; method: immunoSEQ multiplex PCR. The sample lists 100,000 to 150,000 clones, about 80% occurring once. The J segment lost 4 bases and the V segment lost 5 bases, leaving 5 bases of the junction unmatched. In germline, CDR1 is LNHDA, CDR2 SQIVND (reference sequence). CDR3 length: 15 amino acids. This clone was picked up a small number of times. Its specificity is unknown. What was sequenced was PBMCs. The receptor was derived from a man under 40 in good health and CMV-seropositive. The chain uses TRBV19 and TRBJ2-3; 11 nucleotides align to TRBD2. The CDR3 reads CASSYVAGGPDTQYF. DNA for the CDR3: TGTGCCAGTAGTTATGTAGCGGGGGGGCCAGATACGCAGTATTTT.